What follows is one T cell receptor (beta chain) and its context. Its binding antigen is unknown. Base qualities were left out, and no much larger clone turns up one base away. Receptor amplification or capture employed PCR. The reads were generated on an Illumina HiSeq 2500. To normalize quantification of the TCRbeta repertoire, the TCR libraries were built with molecular barcoding that relied on unique molecular identifiers. Clones were called with MiXCR by TCRdb after fastp trimmed the public reads at Q25, and only in-frame beta chains were retained. Under each unique CDR3 protein, matching rows form one entry showing the most common genes and DNA. The sample includes about 690,000 distinct CDR3 sequences, with approximately 15% observed a single time. Of the sample, 0.85% to 1.3% falls within the top ten clones. This sample was taken from a study of T-cell reconstitution after alpha-beta-depleted transplantation in children (dated by TCRdb to the mid-2010s). As for the study more broadly: Using TCR repertoire profiling, the study followed T-cell immune reconstitution in a quantitative way in children after TCRalphabeta/CD19-depleted allogeneic hematopoietic cell transplantation.

V is reduced by 1 base and J by 4 bases, leaving a spacing of 11 bases between them. Looking up the germline V gene yields CDR1 MNHNS and CDR2 SASEGT. Taken from cysteine to valine, the CDR3 has 14 residues. Just the 42-base CDR3 DNA is kept, in frame starting at base 1. This receptor was identified in a human donor who donated a stem cell graft to a child with acute myeloid leukemia. The receptor chain draws on TRBV6-1 and TRBJ2-7; the D assignment is uncertain and may be TRBD1 or TRBD2, with 6 bases supporting each. Source: PBMCs from the stem cell graft donor, taken from the stem cell graft. The nucleotides read TGTGCCAGCAGTGAAGGGAAGGGGGGATACGAGCAGTACGTC. This yields the protein CASSEGKGGYEQYV.